These T cell receptor beta chains were read from a single sample in a study of T-cell memory formation after mild COVID-19. TCRdb recomputed calls from the 5' RACE reads with MiXCR, one row per CDR3 protein. The sample records 550,000 to 600,000 distinct CDR3 sequences, about a fifth being singletons. Sequencing was performed on PBMCs or a T cell subset sorted from them (not recorded which). These receptors originate from an adult woman who had mild COVID-19 (a few samples of this study predate the infection). Cell type and time point are not known. CDR3s include the opening cysteine and the closing phenylalanine or tryptophan. The D gene is left open where the match is weak. Only part of the rows carry a size: once, few, many, or a class if the clone is expanded.

J gene: TRBJ2-5; D gene: TRBD1; clone size: NA; V gene: TRBV3-1; CDR3 DNA: TGTGCCAGCAGCCAGAGGACAGGACAAGAGACCCAGTACTTC; CDR3 protein: CASSQRTGQETQYF
J gene: TRBJ2-7; D gene: TRBD2; clone size: NA; V gene: TRBV11-2; CDR3 DNA: TGTGCCAGCAGCGTAACCGGGACTAGCACAGGGGAGCAGTACTTC; CDR3 protein: CASSVTGTSTGEQYF
J gene: TRBJ1-6; D gene: NA; clone size: once; V gene: TRBV7-9; CDR3 DNA: TGTGCCAGCAGCCCGGGACCTGGGGCCAATTCACCCCTCCACTTT; CDR3 protein: CASSPGPGANSPLHF
J gene: TRBJ2-1; D gene: NA; clone size: few; V gene: TRBV6-5; CDR3 DNA: TGTGCCAGCAGTTACTCGATTGGGGGTTGGTTCTTC; CDR3 protein: CASSYSIGGWFF
J gene: TRBJ1-1; D gene: TRBD1; clone size: few; V gene: TRBV28; CDR3 DNA: TGTGCCAGCAGTTTATATCCGGGACAGGGTATTAATGAAGCTTTCTTT; CDR3 protein: CASSLYPGQGINEAFF
J gene: TRBJ1-4; D gene: TRBD1; clone size: NA; V gene: TRBV6-5; CDR3 DNA: TGTGCCAGCAGTTGGTCAGGGGGCACCAAACTGTTTTTT; CDR3 protein: CASSWSGGTKLFF
J gene: TRBJ2-5; D gene: TRBD1; clone size: NA; V gene: TRBV7-9; CDR3 DNA: TGTGCCAGCAACCCTGGGACAGGGGGAGACCAGTACTTC; CDR3 protein: CASNPGTGGDQYF
J gene: TRBJ2-7; D gene: NA; clone size: few; V gene: TRBV27; CDR3 DNA: TGTGCCAGCAGTTTAGAGGCTCCGGTCTACTACGAGCAGTACTTC; CDR3 protein: CASSLEAPVYYEQYF
J gene: TRBJ2-3; D gene: NA; clone size: NA; V gene: TRBV9; CDR3 DNA: TGTGCCAGCAGCGTAGCGGGTGGGGGTCAGCCTAGCACAGATACGCAGTATTTT; CDR3 protein: CASSVAGGGQPSTDTQYF
J gene: TRBJ1-1; D gene: TRBD1; clone size: NA; V gene: TRBV29-1; CDR3 DNA: TGCAGCGTTGAGGAAGGGGGCGAGGTAGCTTTCTTT; CDR3 protein: CSVEEGGEVAFF
J gene: TRBJ1-1; D gene: NA; clone size: NA; V gene: TRBV6-5; CDR3 DNA: TGTGCCAGCAGTTACGACAAGGGGAGGACTGAAGCTTTCTTT; CDR3 protein: CASSYDKGRTEAFF
J gene: TRBJ2-7; D gene: NA; clone size: few; V gene: TRBV5-1; CDR3 DNA: TGCGCCAGCAGCCCCGAGCTATACTACGAGCAGTACTTC; CDR3 protein: CASSPELYYEQYF
J gene: TRBJ1-2; D gene: NA; clone size: NA; V gene: TRBV4-1; CDR3 DNA: TGCGCCAGCAGCCCACCGCTGGGGGGTGACTATGGCTACACCTTC; CDR3 protein: CASSPPLGGDYGYTF
J gene: TRBJ2-5; D gene: TRBD2; clone size: NA; V gene: TRBV7-6; CDR3 DNA: TGTGCCAGCATCTTTTCCAACTGGACTAGCGGGGGGCGACATCAAGAGACCCAGTACTTC; CDR3 protein: CASIFSNWTSGGRHQETQYF
J gene: TRBJ2-1; D gene: NA; clone size: NA; V gene: TRBV19; CDR3 DNA: TGTGCCAGTAGATTGGGGGGGCTGAGCTCCTACAATGAGCAGTTCTTC; CDR3 protein: CASRLGGLSSYNEQFF
J gene: TRBJ2-1; D gene: NA; clone size: NA; V gene: TRBV7-2; CDR3 DNA: TGTGCCACCAAAGGAGGGGCAAGTTCCTACAATGAGCAGTTCTTC; CDR3 protein: CATKGGASSYNEQFF
J gene: TRBJ2-3; D gene: TRBD1; clone size: NA; V gene: TRBV28; CDR3 DNA: TGTGCCAGCAGTGGGGGGACAGGGGCACGCACAGATACGCAGTATTTT; CDR3 protein: CASSGGTGARTDTQYF
J gene: TRBJ2-1; D gene: TRBD2; clone size: many; V gene: TRBV7-6; CDR3 DNA: TGTGCCAGCAGCCCCCGACTAGCGGGCAATGAGCAGTTCTTC; CDR3 protein: CASSPRLAGNEQFF
J gene: TRBJ2-7; D gene: TRBD2; clone size: NA; V gene: TRBV6-2/TRBV6-3; CDR3 DNA: TGTGCCAGCAGTCGAAGCGGGGGGTACGAGCAGTACTTC; CDR3 protein: CASSRSGGYEQYF
J gene: TRBJ2-6; D gene: NA; clone size: NA; V gene: TRBV11-2; CDR3 DNA: TGTGCCAGTAAAAAGGGGACCCCCTCTGGGGCCAACGTCCTGACTTTC; CDR3 protein: CASKKGTPSGANVLTF
J gene: TRBJ2-5; D gene: NA; clone size: many; V gene: TRBV7-2; CDR3 DNA: TGTGCCAGCAGCTTAGAACGGGAGAGGTTAATGGAGACCCAGTACTTC; CDR3 protein: CASSLERERLMETQYF
J gene: TRBJ2-1; D gene: NA; clone size: NA; V gene: TRBV29-1; CDR3 DNA: TGCAGCGTTGAAGATCTGGGGGGAGCCTACAATGAGCAGTTCTTC; CDR3 protein: CSVEDLGGAYNEQFF
J gene: TRBJ1-2; D gene: NA; clone size: NA; V gene: TRBV7-9; CDR3 DNA: TGTGCCAGCAGCTTAGCAGTGGGGTCTGACAGCACCTTC; CDR3 protein: CASSLAVGSDSTF
J gene: TRBJ2-7; D gene: TRBD1; clone size: NA; V gene: TRBV4-3; CDR3 DNA: TGCGCCAGCAGCCTTCAGGGGGCCTCGGGTGAGCAGTACTTC; CDR3 protein: CASSLQGASGEQYF
J gene: TRBJ1-4; D gene: NA; clone size: few; V gene: TRBV7-9; CDR3 DNA: TGTGCCAGCAGCTTAACCGACCTTTCGGTGCTTAATGAAAAACTGTTTTTT; CDR3 protein: CASSLTDLSVLNEKLFF
J gene: TRBJ1-5; D gene: TRBD1; clone size: few; V gene: TRBV5-1; CDR3 DNA: TGCGCCAGCAGCTTGTCGACAGGGACTCAACCCCAGCATTTT; CDR3 protein: CASSLSTGTQPQHF
J gene: TRBJ2-1; D gene: TRBD2; clone size: NA; V gene: TRBV14; CDR3 DNA: TGTGCCAGCAGCCCCTGGGCCGGGGGGAGGAATGAGCAGTTCTTC; CDR3 protein: CASSPWAGGRNEQFF
J gene: TRBJ1-2; D gene: NA; clone size: few; V gene: TRBV7-9; CDR3 DNA: TGTGCCAGCAGCACTCCCACAGGGTGGTATGGCTACACCTTC; CDR3 protein: CASSTPTGWYGYTF
J gene: TRBJ2-1; D gene: NA; clone size: NA; V gene: TRBV5-1; CDR3 DNA: TGCGCCAGCAGCTACGGCCCTGAGCGGTTATACAATGAGCAGTTCTTC; CDR3 protein: CASSYGPERLYNEQFF
J gene: TRBJ1-2; D gene: NA; clone size: NA; V gene: TRBV5-4; CDR3 DNA: TGTGCCAGCAGCTTGGTGGGATCGAGATATGGCTACACCTTC; CDR3 protein: CASSLVGSRYGYTF
J gene: TRBJ2-4; D gene: NA; clone size: few; V gene: TRBV24-1; CDR3 DNA: TGTGCCACCAGTGATTCGCCCAAAAACATTCAGTACTTC; CDR3 protein: CATSDSPKNIQYF
J gene: TRBJ2-7; D gene: TRBD2; clone size: few; V gene: TRBV24-1; CDR3 DNA: TGTGCCACCAGTGACCGGACTAGCGGAGGAAGCTCCTACGAGCAGTACTTC; CDR3 protein: CATSDRTSGGSSYEQYF
J gene: TRBJ1-5; D gene: TRBD1; clone size: NA; V gene: TRBV4-1; CDR3 DNA: TGCGCCAGCAGCCCGCAGGGGGCGCGGAGCAATCAGCCCCAGCATTTT; CDR3 protein: CASSPQGARSNQPQHF
J gene: TRBJ2-3; D gene: NA; clone size: NA; V gene: TRBV7-6; CDR3 DNA: TGTGCCAGCAGCTTACTGGGGGTCTTTAGCACAGATACGCAGTATTTT; CDR3 protein: CASSLLGVFSTDTQYF
J gene: TRBJ2-7; D gene: NA; clone size: NA; V gene: TRBV5-1; CDR3 DNA: TGTGCCAGCAGCCCTGGGAGCAGGGGAGCGGGATCCTACGAGCAGTACTTC; CDR3 protein: CASSPGSRGAGSYEQYF
J gene: TRBJ2-1; D gene: TRBD2; clone size: NA; V gene: TRBV20-1; CDR3 DNA: TGCAGTGCTACGGTTGCGGGGGGGCCCTACAATGAGCAGTTCTTC; CDR3 protein: CSATVAGGPYNEQFF
J gene: TRBJ2-6; D gene: NA; clone size: many; V gene: TRBV6-5; CDR3 DNA: TGTGCCAGCAGTTATTCGAGACCCAACTCTGGGGCCAACGTCCTGACTTTC; CDR3 protein: CASSYSRPNSGANVLTF
J gene: TRBJ2-7; D gene: TRBD2; clone size: NA; V gene: TRBV30; CDR3 DNA: TGTGCCTGGACCACTGGGACTAGCGGGAGCTCCTACGAGCAGTACTTC; CDR3 protein: CAWTTGTSGSSYEQYF
J gene: TRBJ2-5; D gene: TRBD2; clone size: few; V gene: TRBV12-3/TRBV12-4; CDR3 DNA: TGTGCCAGCAGCCCTCCTAGCGGGGGGCCCCTAAAGACCCAGTACTTC; CDR3 protein: CASSPPSGGPLKTQYF
J gene: TRBJ2-5; D gene: TRBD2; clone size: NA; V gene: TRBV29-1; CDR3 DNA: TGCAGCGTTAGGCTAGCGGGAGGGCATAAGGAGACCCAGTACTTC; CDR3 protein: CSVRLAGGHKETQYF
J gene: TRBJ2-7; D gene: NA; clone size: few; V gene: TRBV27; CDR3 DNA: TGTGCCAGCGGATTCTACGAGCAGTACTTC; CDR3 protein: CASGFYEQYF
J gene: TRBJ2-3; D gene: NA; clone size: few; V gene: TRBV11-2; CDR3 DNA: TGTGCCAGCAGCTTCGCCGCGGCGGATACGCAGTATTTT; CDR3 protein: CASSFAAADTQYF
J gene: TRBJ2-7; D gene: TRBD1; clone size: NA; V gene: TRBV5-1; CDR3 DNA: TGCGCCAGCACAAGGCCGGTACAGGGGAACCCCTACGAGCAGTACTTC; CDR3 protein: CASTRPVQGNPYEQYF
J gene: TRBJ2-5; D gene: NA; clone size: few; V gene: TRBV9; CDR3 DNA: TGTGCCAGCAGCGTAGGTTGGGCTCAAGAGACCCAGTACTTC; CDR3 protein: CASSVGWAQETQYF
J gene: TRBJ1-1; D gene: TRBD1; clone size: NA; V gene: TRBV7-3; CDR3 DNA: TGTGCCAGCAGCCTGATGCAGGGGGTAAGGACTGAAGCTTTCTTT; CDR3 protein: CASSLMQGVRTEAFF
J gene: TRBJ2-1; D gene: TRBD2; clone size: NA; V gene: TRBV7-2; CDR3 DNA: TGTGCCAGCAGCGTGACGAGCGGGAGGCCTGAATACAATGAGCAGTTCTTC; CDR3 protein: CASSVTSGRPEYNEQFF
J gene: TRBJ2-2; D gene: NA; clone size: NA; V gene: TRBV2; CDR3 DNA: TGTGCCAGCAGAATGACAGCGCCCTTTGCGAACACCGGGGAGCTGTTTTTT; CDR3 protein: CASRMTAPFANTGELFF
J gene: TRBJ1-3; D gene: NA; clone size: NA; V gene: TRBV6-2/TRBV6-3; CDR3 DNA: TGTGCCAGCAGTTGGGACAACGGAAACACCATATATTTT; CDR3 protein: CASSWDNGNTIYF
J gene: TRBJ2-5; D gene: TRBD2; clone size: few; V gene: TRBV4-2; CDR3 DNA: TGTGCCAGCAGCCAAGATGCAGGAGCGGGGGGGCTGGAGACCCAGTACTTC; CDR3 protein: CASSQDAGAGGLETQYF
J gene: TRBJ2-7; D gene: TRBD2; clone size: NA; V gene: TRBV28; CDR3 DNA: TGTGCCAGCAGTTTCGGAGCCGGACTAGCGATTACCTACGAGCAGTACTTC; CDR3 protein: CASSFGAGLAITYEQYF
J gene: TRBJ1-3; D gene: NA; clone size: few; V gene: TRBV12-3/TRBV12-4; CDR3 DNA: TGTGCCAGCAGTTTAGCGACAGTATCAGGAAACACCATATATTTT; CDR3 protein: CASSLATVSGNTIYF
J gene: TRBJ2-7; D gene: NA; clone size: many; V gene: TRBV5-6; CDR3 DNA: TGTGCCAGCAGCTTGGACAGGGTCGAGCAGTACTTC; CDR3 protein: CASSLDRVEQYF
J gene: TRBJ2-7; D gene: NA; clone size: NA; V gene: TRBV20-1; CDR3 DNA: TGCAGTGCTTTTAGCGCTCGGAGCTACTACGAGCAGTACTTC; CDR3 protein: CSAFSARSYYEQYF
J gene: TRBJ2-2; D gene: NA; clone size: NA; V gene: TRBV15; CDR3 DNA: TGTGCCACCAGCAGACCCCCCTCCGGCACCGGGGAGCTGTTTTTT; CDR3 protein: CATSRPPSGTGELFF
J gene: TRBJ2-7; D gene: NA; clone size: NA; V gene: TRBV12-5; CDR3 DNA: TGTGCTAGTGGTTTGGTAGTCGTAGCAGACCGCTACGAGCAGTACTTC; CDR3 protein: CASGLVVVADRYEQYF